Below, 25 T cell receptor beta chains from the same sample are listed, as sequenced in a study of T cell responses to AZD1222 COVID-19 vaccine. Libraries were prepared by immunoSEQ multiplex PCR; TCRdb keeps only in-frame clonotypes and omits some of them. The table has around 120,000 clones, more than 85% seen once; the top ten hold approximately 7.1%. The material was peripheral blood, obtained 28 days after the second AZD1222 dose. The source is an adult who received the AZD1222 COVID-19 vaccine.

This clone was seen a handful of times. This chain joins TRBV6-5 and TRBJ1-1; the D is unclear. This CDR3 has 13 residues. Germline V gene sequence: CDR1 MNHEY, CDR2 SVGAGI. The germline V and J ends were trimmed by 6 bases and 2 bases, with 10 bases remaining between them. The CDR3 coding sequence is TGTGCCAGCAGCGGACGTCTAAACACTGAAGCTTTCTTT. Encoded protein: CASSGRLNTEAFF.

This chain links TRBV6-2 or TRBV6-3 with TRBJ2-7; 11 nucleotides align to TRBD2. This CDR3 is built from 16 residues. Germline V gives CDR1 MNHEY, CDR2 SVGEGT. Trimming took 4 bases from V and 4 from J; bases not matched to a gene: 9. The CDR3 sequence: CASSLSSGRSGYEQYF. CDR3 in DNA: TGTGCCAGCAGTTTATCTAGCGGGAGGTCGGGGTACGAGCAGTACTTC.

This chain uses TRBV5-3 with TRBJ1-2; perhaps TRBD1 as D (5 bases). TRBV5-3 is an ORF, with its function uncertain. The CDR3 has 16 residues. V was cut by 2 bases and J by 6 bases, with 20 bases left in between. The CDR3 reads CARSFRDLKRIDGYTF. The DNA of the CDR3 is TGTGCCAGAAGCTTCCGGGACCTAAAGAGGATTGATGGCTACACCTTC.

In this sample, this clone turned up once. The chain employs TRBV7-2 and TRBJ2-7, with D perhaps matching TRBD2 (7 bases). The CDR3 sequence is 16 residues long. The V gene's germline CDR1 is SGHTA and CDR2 FQGNSA. Trimming took off 1 base at V and 3 bases at J, with 16 bases between the two ends. CDR3 sequence (DNA): TGTGCCAGCAGCTTAGATGGGACTACAGGGAGCTACGAGCAGTACTTC. This gives the protein CASSLDGTTGSYEQYF.

The gene calls are TRBV11-3 and TRBJ2-7; 8 bases are a match to TRBD2. V lost 5 bases, J lost 6 bases, and 12 bases stayed unmatched. CDR3 size: 15 residues. The germline CDR1 and CDR2 sequences are SGHNT and YENEEA. CDR3 in amino acids: CASSTRTGGHPEQYF. The CDR3 DNA is TGTGCCAGCAGCACCCGCACGGGAGGGCATCCCGAGCAGTACTTC.

This chain uses TRBV3-1 (or the pseudogene TRBV3-2) with TRBJ1-1; a possible D gene is TRBD1 (5 bases). The CDR3 consists of 15 residues. The ends were cut back, 6 bases at V and 0 bases at J, with 14 bases in the middle. The germline gives CDR1 LGHDT, CDR2 YNNKEL (reference sequence). CDR3: CASREQGLMNTEAFF. CDR3 DNA sequence: TGTGCCAGCAGAGAGCAGGGCCTCATGAACACTGAAGCTTTCTTT.

The gene calls are TRBV19 and TRBJ1-1; 7 positions match TRBD1. The J segment lost 6 bases and the V segment lost 7 bases, leaving 8 bases of the junction unmatched. Germline CDR1 LNHDA, CDR2 SQIVND (reference sequence). The CDR3 is 13 residues long. The CDR3 spells CASTDRTGSEAFF. CDR3 sequence (DNA): TGTGCCAGTACCGACCGGACAGGCTCTGAAGCTTTCTTT.

The genes are TRBV2 and TRBJ1-2, with TRBD1 as a possible D gene (6 bases). This CDR3 is 14 amino acids long. The germline V gene has CDR1 SNHLY and CDR2 FYNNEI. With 7 bases removed from V and 7 bases from J, the gap between germline ends came to 19 bases. The CDR3 nucleotides are TGTGCCAGCATTGGCCCCAGGGGCCTGAGTGGCTACACCTTC. Its protein is CASIGPRGLSGYTF.

V gene TRBV12-3 or TRBV12-4 combines with J gene TRBJ2-1; D is perhaps TRBD1 (6 bases). The CDR3 contains 13 residues. V lost 10 bases and J 0 bases, leaving 10 bases between the germline ends. The CDR3 DNA reads TGTGCCATCGGACAGAGCTCCTACAATGAGCAGTTCTTC. Its protein product is CAIGQSSYNEQFF.

The chain employs TRBV6-5 and TRBJ1-2; D remains unclear. In germline, CDR1 is MNHEY, CDR2 SVGAGI. The CDR3 covers 12 residues. V was clipped by 6 bases and J by 3 bases, with 8 bases between them. CDR3 in DNA: TGTGCCAGCAGGCAGAACGACTATGGCTACACCTTC. The encoded protein is CASRQNDYGYTF.

The chain joins TRBV29-1 to TRBJ2-7, with D tentatively TRBD2 (6 bases). V was shortened by 0 bases and J by 6 bases, with 15 bases between the two germline ends. Germline values: CDR1 SQVTM, CDR2 ANQGSEA. The CDR3 is 14 amino acids. CDR3 loop: CSVEEGLKGVEQYF. The CDR3 DNA is TGCAGCGTTGAAGAGGGACTTAAAGGGGTCGAGCAGTACTTC.

The chain is built from TRBV6-5 and TRBJ2-7; TRBD1 agrees at 7 bases. CDR3 length: 14 residues. CDR1 MNHEY and CDR2 SVGAGI come from the germline V gene. V gave up 3 bases and J gave up 2 bases; unmatched junction bases: 4. The CDR3 sequence: CASSYGQGAYEQYF. The CDR3 region has the DNA TGTGCCAGCAGTTATGGGCAGGGGGCCTACGAGCAGTACTTC.

The gene calls are TRBV18 and TRBJ2-7; no definite D call. Germline lookup yields CDR1 KGHSH and CDR2 LQKENI. The CDR3 runs to 15 residues. Trimming removed 3 bases at V and 3 bases at J, with 15 bases between. This CDR3 reads CASSPVLGGDYEQYF. In DNA form, the CDR3 reads TGTGCCAGCTCACCGGTTTTAGGCGGAGACTACGAGCAGTACTTC.

The chain couples TRBV30 to TRBJ2-7; 9 bases align to TRBD1. J was trimmed by 6 bases and V by 1 base; bases with no gene match: 10. Germline V gives CDR1 GTSNPN, CDR2 SVGIG (reference sequence). CDR3 length: 15 residues. The CDR3 spells CAWSAWGDRVGEQYF. The CDR3 coding sequence is TGTGCCTGGAGTGCATGGGGGGACAGGGTGGGCGAGCAGTACTTC.

The chain has TRBV7-3 and TRBJ2-3; D call uncertain. The CDR3 is 14 residues long. The germline V gene has CDR1 SGHTA and CDR2 FQGTGA. V dropped 0 bases and J dropped 3 bases, with 7 bases sitting between them. The CDR3 DNA sequence: TGTGCCAGCAGCTTAACAGGCTTTACAGATACGCAGTATTTT. Its translation is CASSLTGFTDTQYF. Full variable domain (rest looked up from reference TRBV7-3 and TRBJ2-3): GAGVSQTPSNKVTEKGKYVELRCDPISGHTALYWYRQSLGQGPEFLIYFQGTGAADDSGLPNDRFFAVRPEGSVSTLKIQRTERGDSAVYLCASSLTGFTDTQYFGPGTRLTVL.

This clone was recorded a few times. The chain is built from TRBV29-1 and TRBJ2-1; D unresolved. Germline V gene sequence: CDR1 SQVTM, CDR2 ANQGSEA. This CDR3 region has 12 residues. V lost 0 bases, J lost 12 bases, and 12 bases lay in between. The DNA for the CDR3 is TGCAGCGTTGAAGACCTCTATCGTGGGCAGTTCTTC. Residues: CSVEDLYRGQFF.

CDR3 DNA sequence: TGTGCCAGTAGTATCGTCACAGGGTCTGGGGCCAACGTCCTGACTTTC. Translation gives CASSIVTGSGANVLTF. V usage is TRBV19 and J usage is TRBJ2-6; maybe TRBD1 (6 bases). CDR1 is LNHDA and CDR2 is SQIVND in the germline V gene (reference sequence). The V end was cut by 3 bases, the J end by 1 base, with 10 bases between. CDR3 size: 16 residues.

This clone was detected only a few times. This rearrangement joins TRBV20-1 to TRBJ1-5; TRBD1 agrees at 7 bases. The CDR3 length is 17 residues. V gave up 3 bases and J gave up 1 base; unmatched junction bases: 12. CDR1 and CDR2 (germline): DFQATT, SNEGSKA (reference sequence). CDR3 sequence (DNA): TGCAGTGCTAGTGCCGCTGAGGAGGGGGCGAGCAATCAGCCCCAGCATTTT. Its translation: CSASAAEEGASNQPQHF.

This clone was observed once. This chain links TRBV5-1 with TRBJ1-1; TRBD1 matches at 9 bases. After removal of 4 bases from V and 6 bases from J, the junction contained 4 bases not matched to a gene. The CDR3 spans 13 residues. Germline V lookup: CDR1 SGHRS, CDR2 YFSETQ. The DNA for the CDR3 is TGCGCCAGCAGCAGGGGACAGGGCCCTGAAGCTTTCTTT. Translated: CASSRGQGPEAFF.

The chain couples TRBV7-2 to TRBJ2-1, with 13 bases that match TRBD2. Germline CDR1 reads SGHTA; CDR2 reads FQGNSA. V lost 6 bases and J lost 4; bases outside the gene matches: 6. CDR3 length: 16 amino acids. In DNA, the CDR3 is TGTGCCAGCAGTACTAGCGGGGGGGCCGGGTACAATGAGCAGTTCTTC. Translating it yields CASSTSGGAGYNEQFF.

CDR3 nucleotide sequence: TGTGCCAGTAGTATAGCCGCGGGTCGGGGTTACAATGAGCAGTTCTTC. Translated, it gives CASSIAAGRGYNEQFF. J is TRBJ2-1 and V is TRBV19; a possible D gene is TRBD2 (5 bases). This CDR3 contains 16 residues. V lost 1 base and J lost 4, with 14 bases in between. Germline CDR1 reads LNHDA; CDR2 reads SQIVND (reference sequence). Using reference TRBV19 and TRBJ2-1 for the parts outside the CDR3, the full variable domain is DGGITQSPKYLFRKEGQNVTLSCEQNLNHDAMYWYRQDPGQGLRLIYYSQIVNDFQKGDIAEGYSVSREKKESFPLTVTSAQKNPTAFYLCASSIAAGRGYNEQFFGPGTRLTVL.

The chain couples TRBV6-5 to TRBJ1-4; D is unclear. Trimming pared 5 bases from V and 8 bases from J, leaving 12 bases between. CDR3 size: 13 residues. The germline gives CDR1 MNHEY, CDR2 SVGAGI. The CDR3 protein is CASSPSVFEKLFF. In nucleotides, the CDR3 is TGTGCCAGCAGTCCATCCGTTTTCGAAAAACTGTTTTTT.

The chain carries TRBV3-1 (or the pseudogene TRBV3-2) and TRBJ2-3; no clear D. Trimming cost V 4 bases and J 2 bases, with 10 bases left between them. Germline CDR1 and CDR2: LGHDT and YNNKEL (reference sequence). The CDR3 has 14 residues. The CDR3, as DNA: TGTGCCAGCAGCCCCCCGACACTCACAGATACGCAGTATTTT. Its protein product is CASSPPTLTDTQYF.

This chain uses TRBV9 with TRBJ2-7; TRBD1 matches at 11 bases. Germline CDR1 reads SGDLS; CDR2 reads YYNGEE. V lost 3 bases, J lost 4 bases, and 6 bases stayed unmatched. The CDR3 sequence is 15 residues long. CDR3 DNA sequence: TGTGCCAGCAGCGAGCCGGACAGGGGGCAGTACGAGCAGTACTTC. It specifies CASSEPDRGQYEQYF.

The chain employs TRBV4-2 and TRBJ2-7; no firm D call. Deletions cut 0 bases from V and 1 base from J, with 7 bases between. The V gene's germline CDR1 is LGHNA and CDR2 YNFKEQ. The CDR3 is 14 amino acids. DNA for the CDR3: TGTGCCAGCAGCCAAGAGGCTCCTTCCTACGAGCAGTACTTC. This codes for CASSQEAPSYEQYF.